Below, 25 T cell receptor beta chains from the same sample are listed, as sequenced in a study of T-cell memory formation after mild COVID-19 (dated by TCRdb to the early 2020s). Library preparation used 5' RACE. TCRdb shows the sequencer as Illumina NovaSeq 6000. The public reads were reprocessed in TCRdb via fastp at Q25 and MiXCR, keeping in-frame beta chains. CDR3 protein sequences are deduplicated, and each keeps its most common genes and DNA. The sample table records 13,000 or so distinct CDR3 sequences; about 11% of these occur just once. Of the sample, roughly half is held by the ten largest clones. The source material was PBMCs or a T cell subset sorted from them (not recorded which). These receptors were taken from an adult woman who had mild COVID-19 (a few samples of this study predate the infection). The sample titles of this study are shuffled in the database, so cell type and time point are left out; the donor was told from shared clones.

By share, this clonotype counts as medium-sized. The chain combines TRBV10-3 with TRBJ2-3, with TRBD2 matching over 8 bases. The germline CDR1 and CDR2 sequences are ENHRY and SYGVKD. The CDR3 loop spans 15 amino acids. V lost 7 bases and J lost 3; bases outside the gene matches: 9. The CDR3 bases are TGTGCCATCAATCCGGGGGGGATTGTAACAGATACGCAGTATTTT. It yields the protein CAINPGGIVTDTQYF.

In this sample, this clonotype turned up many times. The CDR3 nucleotides read TGCGCCAGCAGCCCGGGACTAGCGGGTGTGAATGAGCAGTTCTTC. It is translated as CASSPGLAGVNEQFF. V gene TRBV5-1 combines with J gene TRBJ2-1; TRBD2 matches at 12 bases. Germline-derived CDR1 and CDR2 are SGHRS and YFSETQ. This CDR3 comprises 15 residues. J lost 7 bases, V lost 4 bases, and 6 bases had no gene match.

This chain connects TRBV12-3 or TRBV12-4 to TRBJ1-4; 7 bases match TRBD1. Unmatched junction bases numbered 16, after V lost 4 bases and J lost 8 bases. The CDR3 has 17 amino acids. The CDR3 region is CASSSQQGLWLKEKLFF. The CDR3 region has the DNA TGTGCCAGCAGTTCTCAACAGGGGCTCTGGCTGAAGGAAAAACTGTTTTTT.

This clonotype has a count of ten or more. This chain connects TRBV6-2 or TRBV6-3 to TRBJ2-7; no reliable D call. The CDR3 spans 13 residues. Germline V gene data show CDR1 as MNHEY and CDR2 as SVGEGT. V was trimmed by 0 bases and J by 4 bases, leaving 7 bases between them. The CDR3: CASSYSYGYEQYF. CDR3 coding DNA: TGTGCCAGCAGTTACTCATATGGGTACGAGCAGTACTTC.

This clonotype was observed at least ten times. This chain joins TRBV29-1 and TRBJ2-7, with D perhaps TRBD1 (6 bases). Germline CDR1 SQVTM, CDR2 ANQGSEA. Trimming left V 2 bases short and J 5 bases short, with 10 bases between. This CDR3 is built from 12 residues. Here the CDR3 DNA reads TGCAGCGTTGAAATTAGGGGGAACGAGCAGTACTTC. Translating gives CSVEIRGNEQYF.

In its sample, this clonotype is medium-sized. As DNA, the CDR3 is TGTGCCAGCAGCTTGAAGGGGGCAACGGGGAGGGGAGATACGCAGTATTTT. Encoded protein: CASSLKGATGRGDTQYF. This chain links TRBV5-4 with TRBJ2-3, with D possibly called TRBD1 or TRBD2 (7 bases each). Trimming took off 1 base at V and 5 bases at J, with 20 bases between the two ends. Germline V gene lookup returns CDR1 SGHNT and CDR2 YYREEE (reference sequence). This CDR3 region has 17 residues.

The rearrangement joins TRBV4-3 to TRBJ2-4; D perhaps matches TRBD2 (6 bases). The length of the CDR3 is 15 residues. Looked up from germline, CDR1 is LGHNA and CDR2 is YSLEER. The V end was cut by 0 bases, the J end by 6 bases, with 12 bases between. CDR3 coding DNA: TGCGCCAGCAGCCAAGATTCCCCCGGGGGAAACATTCAGTACTTC. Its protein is CASSQDSPGGNIQYF.

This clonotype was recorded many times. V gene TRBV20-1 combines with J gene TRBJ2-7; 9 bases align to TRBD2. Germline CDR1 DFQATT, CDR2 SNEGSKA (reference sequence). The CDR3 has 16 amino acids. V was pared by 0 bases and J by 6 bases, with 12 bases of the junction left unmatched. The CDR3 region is CSARDQSSGSVSEQYF. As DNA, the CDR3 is TGCAGTGCTAGAGATCAGAGTAGCGGGAGTGTTAGCGAGCAGTACTTC.

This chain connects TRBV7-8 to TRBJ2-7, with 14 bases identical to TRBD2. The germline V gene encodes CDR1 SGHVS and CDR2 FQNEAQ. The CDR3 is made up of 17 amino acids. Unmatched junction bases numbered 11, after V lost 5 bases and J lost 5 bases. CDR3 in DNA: TGTGCCAGCAGCCCCGGCCGGACTAGCGGGGGGATCGACGAGCAGTACTTC. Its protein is CASSPGRTSGGIDEQYF.

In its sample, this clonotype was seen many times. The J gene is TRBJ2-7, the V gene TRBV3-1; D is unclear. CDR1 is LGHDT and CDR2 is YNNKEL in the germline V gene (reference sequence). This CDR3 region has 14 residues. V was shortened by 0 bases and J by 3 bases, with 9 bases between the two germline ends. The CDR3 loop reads CASSQDIWGYEQYF. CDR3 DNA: TGTGCCAGCAGCCAAGATATTTGGGGCTACGAGCAGTACTTC.

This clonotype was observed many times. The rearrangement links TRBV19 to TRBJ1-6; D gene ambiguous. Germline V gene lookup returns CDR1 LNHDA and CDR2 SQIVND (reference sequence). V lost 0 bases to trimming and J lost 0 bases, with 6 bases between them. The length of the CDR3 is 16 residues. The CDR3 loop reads CASSIEPSSYNSPLHF. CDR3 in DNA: TGTGCCAGTAGTATAGAACCGAGCTCCTATAATTCACCCCTCCACTTT.

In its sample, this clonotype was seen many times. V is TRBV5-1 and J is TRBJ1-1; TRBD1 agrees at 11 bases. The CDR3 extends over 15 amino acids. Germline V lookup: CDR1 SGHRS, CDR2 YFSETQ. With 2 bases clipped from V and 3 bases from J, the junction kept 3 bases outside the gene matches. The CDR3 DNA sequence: TGCGCCAGCAGCTTCGGGGACAGGGGGTACACTGAAGCTTTCTTT. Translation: CASSFGDRGYTEAFF.

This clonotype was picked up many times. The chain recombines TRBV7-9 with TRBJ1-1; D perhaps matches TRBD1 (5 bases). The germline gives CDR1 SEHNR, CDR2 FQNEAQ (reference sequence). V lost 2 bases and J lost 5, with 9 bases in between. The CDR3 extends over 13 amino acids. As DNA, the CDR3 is TGTGCCAGCAGCTTATGGGGGGGGACTGAAGCTTTCTTT. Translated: CASSLWGGTEAFF.

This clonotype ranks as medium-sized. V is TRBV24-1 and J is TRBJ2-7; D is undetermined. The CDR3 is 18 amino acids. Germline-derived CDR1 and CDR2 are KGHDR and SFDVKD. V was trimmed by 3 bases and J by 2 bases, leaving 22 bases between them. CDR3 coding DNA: TGTGCCACCAGTGATCTCCGTGTGGCAGAGCCGGCTCCCTACGAGCAGTACTTC. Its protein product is CATSDLRVAEPAPYEQYF.

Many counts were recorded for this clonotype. CDR3 in DNA: TGTGCCAGCAGCAAAGACAGACTCTCCTACGAGCAGTACTTC. The encoded protein is CASSKDRLSYEQYF. The genes are TRBV11-1 and TRBJ2-7; D possibly corresponds to TRBD1 (5 bases). The CDR3 is made up of 14 amino acids. Germline V gives CDR1 SGHAT, CDR2 FQDESV (reference sequence). Trimming shortened V by 5 bases and J by 0 bases, and 11 bases separated the two germline ends.

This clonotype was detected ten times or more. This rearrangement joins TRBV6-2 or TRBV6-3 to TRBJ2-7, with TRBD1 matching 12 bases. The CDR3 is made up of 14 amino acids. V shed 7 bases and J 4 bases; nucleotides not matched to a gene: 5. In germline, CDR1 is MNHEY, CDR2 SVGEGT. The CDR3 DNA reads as TGTGCCAGCAAGGGACAGGGGGCTAGGTACGAGCAGTACTTC. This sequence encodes CASKGQGARYEQYF.

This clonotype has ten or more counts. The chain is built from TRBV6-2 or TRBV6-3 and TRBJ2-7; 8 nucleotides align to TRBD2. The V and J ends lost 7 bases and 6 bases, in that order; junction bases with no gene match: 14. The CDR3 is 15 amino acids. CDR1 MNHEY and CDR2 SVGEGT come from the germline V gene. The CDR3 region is CASNVAGRSSFEQYF. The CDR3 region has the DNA TGTGCCAGCAATGTAGCGGGACGGAGCTCGTTCGAGCAGTACTTC.

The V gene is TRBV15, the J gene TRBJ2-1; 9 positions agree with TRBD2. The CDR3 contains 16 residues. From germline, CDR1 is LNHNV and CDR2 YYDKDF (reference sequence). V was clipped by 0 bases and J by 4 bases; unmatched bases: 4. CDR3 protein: CATSRDQSGGYNEQFF. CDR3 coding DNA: TGTGCCACCAGCAGAGATCAGAGCGGGGGGTACAATGAGCAGTTCTTC.

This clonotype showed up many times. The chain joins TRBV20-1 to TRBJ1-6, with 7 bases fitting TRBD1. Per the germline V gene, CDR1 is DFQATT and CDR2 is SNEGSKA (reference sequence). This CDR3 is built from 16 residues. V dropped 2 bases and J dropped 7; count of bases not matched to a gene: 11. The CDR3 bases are TGCAGTGCTAGACTCCGGACAGGCCTCGAAAATTCACCCCTCCACTTT. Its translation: CSARLRTGLENSPLHF.

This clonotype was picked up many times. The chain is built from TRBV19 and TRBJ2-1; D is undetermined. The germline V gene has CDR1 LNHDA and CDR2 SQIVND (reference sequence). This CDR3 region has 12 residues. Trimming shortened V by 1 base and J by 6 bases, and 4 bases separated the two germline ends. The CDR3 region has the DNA TGTGCCAGTAGTATAGGAGCCAATGAGCAGTTCTTC. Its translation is CASSIGANEQFF.

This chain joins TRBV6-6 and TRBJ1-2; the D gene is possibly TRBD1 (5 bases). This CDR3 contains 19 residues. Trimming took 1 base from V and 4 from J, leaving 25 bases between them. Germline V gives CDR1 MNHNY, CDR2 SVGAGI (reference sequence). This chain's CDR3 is CASSYFVREVVRQGYGYTF. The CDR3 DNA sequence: TGTGCCAGCAGTTACTTTGTCAGAGAGGTAGTTCGGCAGGGCTATGGCTACACCTTC.

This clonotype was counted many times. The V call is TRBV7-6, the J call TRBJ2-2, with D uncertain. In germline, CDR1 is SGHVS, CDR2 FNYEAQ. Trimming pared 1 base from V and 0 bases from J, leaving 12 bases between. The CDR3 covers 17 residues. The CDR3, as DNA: TGTGCCAGCAGCTTAGAGTCCTCCGGAGCGAACACCGGGGAGCTGTTTTTT. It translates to CASSLESSGANTGELFF. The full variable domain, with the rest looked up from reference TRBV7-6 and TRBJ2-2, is GAGVSQSPRYKVTKRGQDVALRCDPISGHVSLYWYRQALGQGPEFLTYFNYEAQQDKSGLPNDRFSAERPEGSISTLTIQRTEQRDSAMYRCASSLESSGANTGELFFGEGSRLTVL.

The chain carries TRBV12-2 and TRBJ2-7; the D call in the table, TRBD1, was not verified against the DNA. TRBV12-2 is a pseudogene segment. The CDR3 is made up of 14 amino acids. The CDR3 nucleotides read TGTGCAAGTCGGAGGGAACGGGGGGTAATGTGGCAGTACTTC. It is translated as CASRRERGVMWQYF.

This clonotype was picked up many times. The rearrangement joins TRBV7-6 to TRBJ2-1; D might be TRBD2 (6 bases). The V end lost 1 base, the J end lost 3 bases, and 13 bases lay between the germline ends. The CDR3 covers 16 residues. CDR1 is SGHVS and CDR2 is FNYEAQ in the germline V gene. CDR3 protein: CASSLVAGQIYNEQFF. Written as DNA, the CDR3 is TGTGCCAGCAGCTTAGTCGCGGGGCAAATCTACAATGAGCAGTTCTTC.

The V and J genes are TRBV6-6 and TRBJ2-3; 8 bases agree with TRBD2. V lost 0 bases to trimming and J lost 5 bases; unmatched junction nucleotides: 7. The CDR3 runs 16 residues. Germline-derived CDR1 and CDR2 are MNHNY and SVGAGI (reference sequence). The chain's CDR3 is CASSYSTSVTLDTQYF. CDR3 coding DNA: TGTGCCAGCAGTTACTCGACTAGCGTGACCCTAGATACGCAGTATTTT.